This is a list of T cell receptor beta chains from one sample in a study of identical twins. TCRdb used MiXCR to reprocess the 5' RACE reads, holding one entry per CDR3 protein. Here the sample spans around 220,000 distinct CDR3 sequences, roughly an eighth being singletons. The sequenced sample consisted of memory (CD45RO+) T cells sorted from blood. The receptors derive from a woman aged 18-35 years in good health. Each CDR3 is given with its conserved first and last residue. A D gene is named only where the DNA matches it firmly. Expanded clones get a size class; other rows say once, few or many, or leave the size out.

abundance,j_gene,d_gene,v_gene,CDR3nt,CDR3aa
many,TRBJ2-3,TRBD2,TRBV20-1,TGCAGTGCTATGACTAGCGGGAGGGGCACAGATACGCAGTATTTT,CSAMTSGRGTDTQYF
few,TRBJ2-7,TRBD2,TRBV11-2,TGTGCCAGCAGGGTGGCGGGAGGTAGCTACGAGCAGTACTTC,CASRVAGGSYEQYF
NA,TRBJ2-3,NA,TRBV20-1,TGCGGAGGGGGGGTAGCTAGCACAGATACGCAGTATTTT,CGGGVASTDTQYF
NA,TRBJ1-5,NA,TRBV18,TGTGCCAGCTCCATCGACGGCTCTCGGCCCCAGCATTTT,CASSIDGSRPQHF
few,TRBJ2-3,NA,TRBV7-6,TGTGCCAGCAGCTTAGGTAATCCTTCGTTAAGCACAGATACGCAGTATTTT,CASSLGNPSLSTDTQYF
NA,TRBJ2-6,NA,TRBV7-9,TGTGCCAGCAGCCCTCCGCGCGAGGGCTCTGGGGCCAACGTCCTGACTTTC,CASSPPREGSGANVLTF
NA,TRBJ2-2,TRBD2,TRBV3-1,TGTGCCAGCAGCCCTAGCGGGGGGGACACCGGGGAGCTGTTTTTT,CASSPSGGDTGELFF
few,TRBJ2-3,NA,TRBV20-1,TGCAGTGCGGAAGAAACAGGGACAGATACGCAGTATTTT,CSAEETGTDTQYF
many,TRBJ1-5,NA,TRBV3-1,TGTGCCAGCAGCCAAGATGGGAGGGGCTGGCATTTT,CASSQDGRGWHF
many,TRBJ2-2,NA,TRBV5-6,TGTGCCAGCAGCTTGGGAGGGACCGGGGAGCTGTTTTTT,CASSLGGTGELFF
many,TRBJ1-6,NA,TRBV12-3/TRBV12-4,TGTGCCAGCAGCCCAACGGGGGGGCTTGGTTCACCCCTCCACTTT,CASSPTGGLGSPLHF
NA,TRBJ2-7,TRBD2,TRBV20-1,TGCAGTGGCGGGGGTCCCTACGAGCAGTACTTC,CSGGGPYEQYF
few,TRBJ2-1,NA,TRBV11-3,TGTGCCAGCAGCTTAGATGGGCACCACAATGAGCAGTTCTTC,CASSLDGHHNEQFF
NA,TRBJ2-7,TRBD2,TRBV20-1,TGCAGTGCTAGCCTAGCGGGGGGGACCTACGAGCAGTACTTC,CSASLAGGTYEQYF
NA,TRBJ1-4,NA,TRBV10-3,TGTGCCATCAGTGCATCTCCATCTAATGAAAAACTGTTTTTT,CAISASPSNEKLFF
NA,TRBJ1-3,NA,TRBV20-1,TGCAGTGCCCAGGACCCCTCTGGAAACACCATATATTTT,CSAQDPSGNTIYF
NA,TRBJ1-2,NA,TRBV20-1,TGCAGTGCTACTGGACTCGGGGGCTACACCTTC,CSATGLGGYTF
few,TRBJ1-2,TRBD1,TRBV5-4,TGTGCCAGCAGCTCCCCGCAGGGGGCGACTGGCTACACCTTC,CASSSPQGATGYTF
NA,TRBJ2-7,TRBD1,TRBV6-5,TGTGCCAGCAGTTACCTGGGACAGGGAACCAGAGAGCAGTACTTC,CASSYLGQGTREQYF
NA,TRBJ2-7,NA,TRBV30,TGTGCCTGGAAGGTCTGGGGGCAACCCTACGAGCAGTACTTC,CAWKVWGQPYEQYF